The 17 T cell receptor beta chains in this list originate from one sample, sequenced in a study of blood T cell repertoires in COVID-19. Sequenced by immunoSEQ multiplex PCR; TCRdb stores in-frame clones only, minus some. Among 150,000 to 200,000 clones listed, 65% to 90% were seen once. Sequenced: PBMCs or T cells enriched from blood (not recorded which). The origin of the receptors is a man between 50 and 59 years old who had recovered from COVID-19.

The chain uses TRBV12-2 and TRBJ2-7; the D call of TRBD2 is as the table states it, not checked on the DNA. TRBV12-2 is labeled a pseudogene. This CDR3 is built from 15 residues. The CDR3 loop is CASRSTGDHTYEAYF. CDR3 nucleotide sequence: TGTGCAAGTCGCTCAACCGGGGATCACACCTACGAGGCGTACTTC.

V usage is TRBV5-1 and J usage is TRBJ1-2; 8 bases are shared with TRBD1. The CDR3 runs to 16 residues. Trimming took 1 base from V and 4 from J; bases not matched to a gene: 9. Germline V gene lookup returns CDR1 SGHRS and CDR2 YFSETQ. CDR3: CASSLWDRSVGYGYTF. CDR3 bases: TGCGCCAGCAGCTTGTGGGACAGGTCGGTAGGCTATGGCTACACCTTC.

CDR3 loop: CASSLGPGQGFAEAFF. Here the CDR3 DNA reads TGCGCCAGCAGCTTGGGACCGGGACAGGGATTCGCTGAAGCTTTCTTT. V gene TRBV5-1 combines with J gene TRBJ1-1, with TRBD1 identical over 9 bases. Trimming took 0 bases from V and 6 from J; bases not matched to a gene: 9. This CDR3 is 16 amino acids long. From germline, CDR1 is SGHRS and CDR2 YFSETQ.

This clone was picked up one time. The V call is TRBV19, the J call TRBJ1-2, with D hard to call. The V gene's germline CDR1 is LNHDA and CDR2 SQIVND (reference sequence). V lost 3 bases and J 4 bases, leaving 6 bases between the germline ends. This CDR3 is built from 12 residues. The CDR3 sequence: CASSIFSYGYTF. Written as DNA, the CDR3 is TGTGCCAGTAGTATCTTCAGCTATGGCTACACCTTC.

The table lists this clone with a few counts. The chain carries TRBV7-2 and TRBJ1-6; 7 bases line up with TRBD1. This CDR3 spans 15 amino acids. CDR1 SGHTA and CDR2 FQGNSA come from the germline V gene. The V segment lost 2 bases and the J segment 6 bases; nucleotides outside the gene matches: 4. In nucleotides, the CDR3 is TGTGCCAGCAGCTTACAGGGGACAGTTAATTCACCCCTCCACTTT. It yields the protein CASSLQGTVNSPLHF. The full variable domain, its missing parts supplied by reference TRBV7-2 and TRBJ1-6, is GAGVSQSPSNKVTEKGKDVELRCDPISGHTALYWYRQSLGQGLEFLIYFQGNSAPDKSGLPSDRFSAERTGGSVSTLTIQRTQQEDSAVYLCASSLQGTVNSPLHFGNGTRLTVT.

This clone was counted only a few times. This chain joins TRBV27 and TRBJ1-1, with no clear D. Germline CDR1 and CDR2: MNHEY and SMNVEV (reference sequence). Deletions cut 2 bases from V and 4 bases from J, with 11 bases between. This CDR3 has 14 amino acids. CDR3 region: CASSLAQPSTEAFF. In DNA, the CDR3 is TGTGCCAGCAGTTTAGCACAGCCGAGCACTGAAGCTTTCTTT.

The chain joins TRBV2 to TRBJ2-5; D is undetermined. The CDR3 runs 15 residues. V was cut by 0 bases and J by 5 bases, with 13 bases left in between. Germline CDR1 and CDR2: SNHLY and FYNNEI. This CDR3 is CASSEALGTGETQYF. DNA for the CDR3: TGTGCCAGCAGTGAAGCGCTTGGAACCGGGGAGACCCAGTACTTC. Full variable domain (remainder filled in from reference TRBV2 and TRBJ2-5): EPEVTQTPSHQVTQMGQEVILRCVPISNHLYFYWYRQILGQKVEFLVSFYNNEISEKSEIFDDQFSVERPDGSNFTLKIRSTKLEDSAMYFCASSEALGTGETQYFGPGTRLLVL.

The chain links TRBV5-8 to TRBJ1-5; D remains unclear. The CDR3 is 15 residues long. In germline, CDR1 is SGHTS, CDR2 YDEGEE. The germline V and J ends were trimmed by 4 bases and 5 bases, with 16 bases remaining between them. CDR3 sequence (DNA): TGTGCCAGCAGCCCCTGGACTGGGTGGGATCAGCCCCAGCATTTT. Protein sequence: CASSPWTGWDQPQHF.

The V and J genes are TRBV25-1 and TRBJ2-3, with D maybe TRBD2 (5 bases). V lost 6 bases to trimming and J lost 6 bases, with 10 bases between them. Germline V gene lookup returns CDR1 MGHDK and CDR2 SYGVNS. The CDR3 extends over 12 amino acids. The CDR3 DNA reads TGTGCCAGCAGGAACCCGGGGGATACGCAGTATTTT. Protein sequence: CASRNPGDTQYF.

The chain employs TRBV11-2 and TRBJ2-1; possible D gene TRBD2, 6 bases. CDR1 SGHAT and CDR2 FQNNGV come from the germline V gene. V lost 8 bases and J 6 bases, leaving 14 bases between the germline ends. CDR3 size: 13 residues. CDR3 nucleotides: TGTGCCAGCCTTAGCGGAACAGGCAATGAGCAGTTCTTC. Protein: CASLSGTGNEQFF.

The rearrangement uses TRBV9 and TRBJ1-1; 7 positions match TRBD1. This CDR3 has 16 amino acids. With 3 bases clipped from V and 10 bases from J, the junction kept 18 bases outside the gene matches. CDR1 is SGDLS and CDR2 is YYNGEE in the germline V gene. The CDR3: CASSDGRAGGTLGAFF. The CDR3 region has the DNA TGTGCCAGCAGCGACGGCAGGGCAGGGGGTACGTTGGGAGCTTTCTTT. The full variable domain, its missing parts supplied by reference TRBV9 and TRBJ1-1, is DSGVTQTPKHLITATGQRVTLRCSPRSGDLSVYWYQQSLDQGLQFLIQYYNGEERAKGNILERFSAQQFPDLHSELNLSSLELGDSALYFCASSDGRAGGTLGAFFGQGTRLTVV.

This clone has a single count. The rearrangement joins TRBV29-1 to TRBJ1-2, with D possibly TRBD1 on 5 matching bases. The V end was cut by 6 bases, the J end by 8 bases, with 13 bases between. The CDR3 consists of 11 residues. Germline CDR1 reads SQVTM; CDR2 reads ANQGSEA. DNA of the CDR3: TGCAGCGTCTCAAGTTGGGGCGGCTACACCTTC. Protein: CSVSSWGGYTF.

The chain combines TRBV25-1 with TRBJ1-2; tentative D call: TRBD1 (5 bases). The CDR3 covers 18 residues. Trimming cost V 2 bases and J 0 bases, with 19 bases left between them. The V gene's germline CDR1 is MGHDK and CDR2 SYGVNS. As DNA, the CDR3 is TGTGCCAGCAGTGAAGCTCCCGGGGGTAACAGATCTAACTATGGCTACACCTTC. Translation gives CASSEAPGGNRSNYGYTF.

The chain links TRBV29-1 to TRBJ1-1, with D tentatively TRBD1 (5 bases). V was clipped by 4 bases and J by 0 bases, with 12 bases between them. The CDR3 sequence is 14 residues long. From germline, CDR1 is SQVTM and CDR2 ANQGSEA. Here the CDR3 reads CSVGQGGMNTEAFF. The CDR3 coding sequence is TGCAGCGTTGGGCAGGGAGGGATGAACACTGAAGCTTTCTTT.

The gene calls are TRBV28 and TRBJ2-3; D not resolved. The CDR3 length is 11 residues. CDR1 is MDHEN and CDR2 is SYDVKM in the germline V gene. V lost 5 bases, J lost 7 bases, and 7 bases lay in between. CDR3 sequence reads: CASSTENTQYF. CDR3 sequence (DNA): TGTGCCAGCAGTACGGAGAATACGCAGTATTTT.

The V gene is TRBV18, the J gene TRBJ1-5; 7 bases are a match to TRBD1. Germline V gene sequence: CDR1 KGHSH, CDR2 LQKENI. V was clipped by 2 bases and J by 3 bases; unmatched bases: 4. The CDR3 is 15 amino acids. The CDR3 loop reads CASSPGQANNQPQHF. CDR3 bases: TGTGCCAGCTCACCAGGACAGGCGAACAATCAGCCCCAGCATTTT.

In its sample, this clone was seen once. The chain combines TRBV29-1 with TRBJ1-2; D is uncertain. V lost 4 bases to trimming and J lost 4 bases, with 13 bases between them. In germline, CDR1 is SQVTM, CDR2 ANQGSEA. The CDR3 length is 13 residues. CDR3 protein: CSVARTGLYGYTF. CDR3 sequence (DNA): TGCAGCGTTGCCCGCACGGGTCTCTATGGCTACACCTTC.